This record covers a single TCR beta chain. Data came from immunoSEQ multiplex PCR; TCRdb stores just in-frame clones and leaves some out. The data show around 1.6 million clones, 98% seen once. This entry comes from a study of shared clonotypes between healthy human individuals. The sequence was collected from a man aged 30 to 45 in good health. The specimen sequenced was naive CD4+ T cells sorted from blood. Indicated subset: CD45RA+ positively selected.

CDR3 coding DNA: TGTGCCAGCAGCCCCGGGACAGGGGAAAGGGACACCTTC. Protein sequence: CASSPGTGERDTF. The rearrangement joins TRBV5-4 to TRBJ1-2, with 10 positions matching TRBD1. This CDR3 has 13 amino acids. J lost 12 bases, V lost 4 bases, and 9 bases had no gene match. Germline lookup yields CDR1 SGHNT and CDR2 YYREEE (reference sequence).